The rows below give T cell receptor beta chains drawn from one sample of a study of response to subunit inactivated influenza vaccine. TCRdb used MiXCR to reprocess the RT-PCR reads, holding one entry per CDR3 protein. The top ten hold 9.5% to 15% of the sample, which has a few hundred thousand distinct CDR3 sequences, roughly 11% seen once. The sample here was PBMCs from blood, taken roughly 48 days after vaccination. The receptor source for this set is a middle-aged man who received an inactivated influenza vaccine. The CDR3 runs from the conserved cysteine through the conserved F or W.

TRBJ1-4 | TRBV4-2 | CASSQGTGGSEKLFF
TRBJ2-2 | TRBV6-5 | CASSYRSPKGNTGELFF
TRBJ1-4 | TRBV28 | CASRLQGSVNEKLFF
TRBJ2-1 | TRBV18 | CASCPSGGTSDEQFF
TRBJ2-3 | TRBV6-1 | CASGLRLAGLGDTQYF
TRBJ2-5 | TRBV12-3/TRBV12-4 | CASSLSGGEETQYF
TRBJ2-5 | TRBV2 | CASSPTLRVSETQYF
TRBJ1-2 | TRBV20-1 | CSTIDPNYGYTF
TRBJ2-1 | TRBV20-1 | CSAGGAYGHNEQFF
TRBJ2-7 | TRBV14 | CASSQDHLAGEYEQYF
TRBJ2-3 | TRBV12-3/TRBV12-4 | CASSLAPLPSTDTQYF
TRBJ2-5 | TRBV15 | CATSAGGAEETQYF
TRBJ2-7 | TRBV7-2 | CASSLVSAGHLAYEQYF
TRBJ2-7 | TRBV20-1 | CSARRHEQYF
TRBJ2-1 | TRBV6-1 | CASSEAHGARQFF
TRBJ1-5 | TRBV5-6 | CASSRRWSNQPQHF
TRBJ2-3 | TRBV20-1 | CSARDHSQSTDTQYF
TRBJ2-1 | TRBV11-2 | CASRPSLAGPHNEQFF
TRBJ2-7 | TRBV7-9 | CASSLGLASSYEQYF
TRBJ1-5 | TRBV20-1 | CSARDRRLQASNQPQHF
TRBJ2-3 | TRBV5-1 | CASSFPRLRLADTQYF
TRBJ2-3 | TRBV27 | CASKPHSTDTQYF
TRBJ2-6 | TRBV6-2/TRBV6-3 | CASSYPDLLRGANVLTF
TRBJ2-1 | TRBV6-1 | CASSLGTGTSGGVTPNEQFF
TRBJ2-7 | TRBV3-1 | CASSQGTKEQYF
TRBJ2-3 | TRBV7-9 | CASSFTGNIGTDTQYF
TRBJ2-3 | TRBV9 | CASSPNFGRTRADTQYF
TRBJ2-3 | TRBV9 | CASSVGASDSTDTQYF
TRBJ1-2 | TRBV6-1 | CATLGAPSKGYGYTF
TRBJ2-3 | TRBV24-1 | CATSAPAGTQYF
TRBJ2-5 | TRBV20-1 | CSARGLQETQYF
TRBJ2-7 | TRBV29-1 | CSVRTDRGEQYF
TRBJ2-3 | TRBV3-1 | CASSQFRGRRPFPDTQYF
TRBJ2-1 | TRBV11-2 | CASSLVLAGGLGEQFF
TRBJ1-6 | TRBV12-3/TRBV12-4 | CASRIRQWRNSPLHF
TRBJ2-7 | TRBV20-1 | CSAISNDRGGYEQYF
TRBJ2-5 | TRBV15 | CATSSPRGTQYF
TRBJ2-2 | TRBV12-3/TRBV12-4 | CASSWGESAAGDLFF
TRBJ2-1 | TRBV6-2/TRBV6-3 | CATTDRVEDEQFF
TRBJ2-3 | TRBV6-2/TRBV6-3 | CASSPGLAWVTQYF
TRBJ2-7 | TRBV5-1 | CASGVGRGLDEQYF
TRBJ2-1 | TRBV30 | CAWSVPGLVTYNEQSF
TRBJ2-2 | TRBV5-5 | CASSQQVDTGELFF
TRBJ2-2 | TRBV20-1 | CSATGGLAGDQNTGELFF
TRBJ2-3 | TRBV7-3 | CASSEGTNTDTQYF
TRBJ2-3 | TRBV7-2 | CASSLDTSHGTDTQYF
TRBJ2-2 | TRBV7-9 | CASSPGQGPSTGELFF
TRBJ2-7 | TRBV25-1 | CASSRATGLSYEQYF
TRBJ2-5 | TRBV20-1 | CSARDGGLKYF
TRBJ2-3 | TRBV5-1 | CASSLRTSESTDTQYF
TRBJ1-1 | TRBV20-1 | CSARDPRTGENTEAFF
TRBJ2-7 | TRBV29-1 | CSVVRGQGSYEQYF
TRBJ2-2 | TRBV20-1 | CSASKGPGELFF
TRBJ2-2 | TRBV6-1 | CASRSGRNTGELFF
TRBJ2-7 | TRBV4-2 | CASDRGDRISDEQYF
TRBJ2-5 | TRBV20-1 | CSARDFTLGLQF
TRBJ1-1 | TRBV4-2 | CASSPVGGTEAFF
TRBJ2-5 | TRBV5-1 | CASSPTNQETQYF